The 5 T cell receptor beta chains below were found in one sample sequenced in a study of blood T cells in healthy people across ages (dated by TCRdb to between 2015 and 2016). The method was 5' RACE. TCRdb names Illumina HiSeq 2500 as the instrument used. The second PCR ran for about 6 to 12 cycles and used a J-beta primer mix along with a sample-barcoded 5' primer. TCRdb applied fastp at Q25 and MiXCR to the public reads, then kept only in-frame beta chains. Rows are combined by CDR3 protein, so each entry shows the most common genes and DNA. The sample records under 1,000,000 distinct CDR3 sequences, around half of which are singletons. The ten largest make up around 18% of the sample. The source material was blood. All receptors come from a man at least 80 years old in good health.

This clonotype was observed once. The CDR3 DNA reads TGTGCCAGCAGGGGGGGACCTACTAGCCGCTCCTACAATGAGCAGTTCTTC. Its protein product is CASRGGPTSRSYNEQFF. The genes are TRBV7-2 and TRBJ2-1; tentative D call: TRBD2 (6 bases). Trimming pared 6 bases from V and 0 bases from J, leaving 18 bases between. Germline-derived CDR1 and CDR2 are SGHTA and FQGNSA. CDR3 size: 17 residues.

This clonotype was detected only a few times. The V and J genes are TRBV28 and TRBJ2-3; 7 bases match TRBD2. Per germline, CDR1 MDHEN and CDR2 SYDVKM. The ends lost 10 bases at V and 14 bases at J; junction bases unmatched: 24. The CDR3 contains 15 residues. CDR3 sequence (DNA): TGTGCCACCCAAGGGAGAGGGCTAGCGGACATCAATGGGTATTTT. This gives the protein CATQGRGLADINGYF. Supplemented by reference TRBV28 and TRBJ2-3, the full variable domain reads DVKVTQSSRYLVKRTGEKVFLECVQDMDHENMFWYRQDPGLGLRLIYFSYDVKMKEKGDIPEGYSVSREKKERFSLILESASTNQTSMYLCATQGRGLADINGYFGPGTRLTVL.

This clonotype was detected a few times. The chain combines TRBV20-1 with TRBJ2-7; D tentatively reads TRBD1 or TRBD2 (5 bases each). From germline, CDR1 is DFQATT and CDR2 SNEGSKA (reference sequence). The V end was cut by 6 bases, the J end by 4 bases, with 13 bases between. This CDR3 is built from 12 residues. CDR3 protein: CSATMGVYEQYF. In DNA, the CDR3 is TGCAGTGCAACCATGGGGGTGTACGAGCAGTACTTC.

V gene TRBV29-1 combines with J gene TRBJ2-3; D might be TRBD1 or TRBD2, each matching 6 bases. This CDR3 has 16 amino acids. V dropped 0 bases and J dropped 2 bases, with 15 bases sitting between them. The germline V gene encodes CDR1 SQVTM and CDR2 ANQGSEA. The CDR3 here is CSVEDLWGAHTDTQYF. The CDR3 DNA sequence: TGCAGCGTTGAAGACCTGTGGGGGGCGCACACAGATACGCAGTATTTT.

This chain connects TRBV13 to TRBJ2-7, with D tentatively TRBD2 (5 bases). CDR3 size: 14 residues. Germline loops: CDR1 PRHDT, CDR2 FYEKMQ (reference sequence). Trimming pared 5 bases from V and 6 bases from J, leaving 17 bases between. The CDR3 sequence: CASSPGEGLGEQYF. Here the CDR3 DNA reads TGTGCCAGCAGCCCAGGAGAGGGCTTGGGCGAGCAGTACTTC.